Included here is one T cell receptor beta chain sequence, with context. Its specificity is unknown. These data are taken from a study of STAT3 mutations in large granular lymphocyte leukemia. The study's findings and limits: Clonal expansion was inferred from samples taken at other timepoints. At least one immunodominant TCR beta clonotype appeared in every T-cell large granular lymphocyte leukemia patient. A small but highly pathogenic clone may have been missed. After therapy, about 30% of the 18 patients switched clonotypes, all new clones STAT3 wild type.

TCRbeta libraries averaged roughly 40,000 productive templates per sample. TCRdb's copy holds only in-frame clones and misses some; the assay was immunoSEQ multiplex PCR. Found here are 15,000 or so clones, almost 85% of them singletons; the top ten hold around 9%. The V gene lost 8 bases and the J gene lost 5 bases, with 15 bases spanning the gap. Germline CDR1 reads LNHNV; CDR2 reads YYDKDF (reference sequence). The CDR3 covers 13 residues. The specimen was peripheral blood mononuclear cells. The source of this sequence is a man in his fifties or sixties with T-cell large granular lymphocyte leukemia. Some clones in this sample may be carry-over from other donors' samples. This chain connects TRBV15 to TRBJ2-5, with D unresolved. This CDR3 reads CATVAGPGETQYF. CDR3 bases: TGTGCCACCGTCGCAGGCCCTGGGGAGACCCAGTACTTC.